Listed below are T cell receptor beta chains from one sample, sequenced in a study of identical twins. TCRdb itself ran the 5' RACE reads through MiXCR, one entry per CDR3 protein. The data show 1.5 million to 2 million distinct CDR3 sequences, more than 30% seen once. The sequenced sample was cord blood. The source is a newborn girl in good health. Each CDR3 is given with its conserved first and last residue. Fields, in order: D gene, V gene, J gene, clone size, CDR3 DNA, CDR3 protein. The D gene is left open where the match is weak. The size entry is marked missing in some rows and otherwise reads once, few, many or a size class.

>TRBD2|TRBV7-2|TRBJ2-3|many
TGTGCCAGCAGCTTAAGGCTAGCGGACAGCACAGATACGCAGTATTTT
CASSLRLADSTDTQYF
>.|TRBV9|TRBJ1-2|many
TGTGCCAGCAGCGTAGATGGGGAAGGCTACACCTTC
CASSVDGEGYTF
>TRBD2|TRBV24-1|TRBJ2-5|.
TGTGCCACCAGTGATCCCGGACTAGCGGGAGGGCCGGGCAATGAGCAGTACTTC
CATSDPGLAGGPGNEQYF
>.|TRBV2|TRBJ2-5|.
TGTGCCAGCAGTGAGAGGTGGCAAACTAGGGATGAGCAGTACTTC
CASSERWQTRDEQYF
>.|TRBV6-1|TRBJ2-5|few
TGTGCCAGCAGTGAAGGGGGGGTTTTGGAGCAGTACTTC
CASSEGGVLEQYF
>.|TRBV25-1|TRBJ1-5|few
TGTGCCAGCAGTGAGGACGGTAATCAGCCCCAGCATTTT
CASSEDGNQPQHF
>TRBD2|TRBV7-2|TRBJ2-3|many
TGTGCCAGCAGCCCGACTAGCGGGGGCGAAACGCAGTATTTT
CASSPTSGGETQYF
>.|TRBV5-1|TRBJ1-1|few
TGCGCCAGCAGCTTGTCGTGGTCGAACACTGAAGCTTTCTTT
CASSLSWSNTEAFF
>.|TRBV5-1|TRBJ2-1|.
TGCGCCAGCAGCTTACCTCAGGTGCTCACCAACAATGAGCAGTTCTTC
CASSLPQVLTNNEQFF
>TRBD1|TRBV20-1|TRBJ2-7|.
TGCAGTGCTAGAAACAGGGGGCGTCGCCCCTACGAGCAGTACTTC
CSARNRGRRPYEQYF
>.|TRBV18|TRBJ2-1|.
TGTGCCAGCTCACCATTAGGACGCCGAACCCGTTTCGCCTACAATGAGCAGTTCTTC
CASSPLGRRTRFAYNEQFF
>TRBD1|TRBV6-6|TRBJ2-2|.
TGTGCCAGCAGTTACCCCGGACAGGGTAGCACCGGGGAGCTGTTTTTT
CASSYPGQGSTGELFF
>.|TRBV5-1|TRBJ2-5|few
TGCGCCAGCAGCTTGTCCCAGGGAGGAAGAGAGACCCAGTACTTC
CASSLSQGGRETQYF
>.|TRBV7-2|TRBJ1-1|.
TGTGCCAGCAGCTTATTCCAGGGCCCTGAAGCTTTCTTT
CASSLFQGPEAFF
>TRBD2|TRBV13|TRBJ2-1|.
TGTGCCAGCAGCTTAGGGGGACTAGCGGGAGTATTGGTTGAGCAGTTCTTC
CASSLGGLAGVLVEQFF
>.|TRBV5-1|TRBJ1-5|.
TGCGCCAGCAGCTTCGCGGGGGGGAGCGATCAGCCCCAGCATTTT
CASSFAGGSDQPQHF
>TRBD2|TRBV6-6|TRBJ2-7|few
TGTGCCAGCAGTTACGGGCGACTAGCGGGAGGAGACGAGCAGTACTTC
CASSYGRLAGGDEQYF
>.|TRBV6-2/TRBV6-3|TRBJ2-2|.
TGTGCCAGCAGTTACGCGATTATAGCTACCGGGGAGCTGTTTTTT
CASSYAIIATGELFF
>TRBD2|TRBV10-3|TRBJ2-1|.
TGTGCCATCAGGGGGACTAGCGGGATCGATGAGCAGTTATTC
CAIRGTSGIDEQLF
>.|TRBV6-5|TRBJ2-3|many
TGTGCCAGCAGCCTGGGTACAGTTAACACAGATACGCAGTATTTT
CASSLGTVNTDTQYF
>.|TRBV5-1|TRBJ2-3|.
TGCGCCAGCAGCTTGGTACCCTTGAGCCCAGATACGCAGTATTTT
CASSLVPLSPDTQYF
>TRBD1|TRBV5-5|TRBJ1-2|many
TGTGCCAGCAGCCGGGACAGATTAAACTATGGCTACACCTTC
CASSRDRLNYGYTF
>.|TRBV7-6|TRBJ2-2|.
TGTGCCAGCAGCTTGTTCGACGGGGAGCTGTTTTTT
CASSLFDGELFF
>TRBD1|TRBV20-1|TRBJ2-7|.
TGCAGTGCTAGTGGGGACAGGGGGCAGTTCCGTTCCTACGAGCAGTACTTC
CSASGDRGQFRSYEQYF
>TRBD2|TRBV5-1|TRBJ2-1|once
TGCGCCAGCAGCTCGGGAGAGAGCGGGAGGTCCTACAATGAGCAGTTCTTC
CASSSGESGRSYNEQFF
>.|TRBV24-1|TRBJ2-5|few
TGTGCCACCAGCGCCGGTGTCAGAGTGCAAGAGACCCAGTACTTC
CATSAGVRVQETQYF
>.|TRBV12-3/TRBV12-4|TRBJ1-2|few
TGTGCCAGCAGTTTAAGGTGGCAGGGCTATGGCTACACCTTC
CASSLRWQGYGYTF
>TRBD2|TRBV6-2/TRBV6-3|TRBJ2-1|.
TGTGCCAGCAGTGCCGGGAGCGGGGGCGTTTTCAATGAGCAGTTCTTC
CASSAGSGGVFNEQFF